The source of this TCR beta chain is a study of beta chain features in type 1 diabetes. Points from the study as a whole: Researchers could not determine here whether HLA type influences TCRB rearrangement.

Germline CDR1 reads PRHDT; CDR2 reads FYEKMQ (reference sequence). V dropped 4 bases and J dropped 1; count of bases not matched to a gene: 5. The CDR3 extends over 16 amino acids. A word on this clone: Its cognate antigen is unknown.

CD4+ naive, central memory, regulatory and stem cell-like memory subsets were isolated by sorting on CD45RO/CCR7/CD25/CD127/CD95/CD27. Of the isolated RNA, all was reverse transcribed, and so the sequenced material was expressed TCRB transcripts. Here immunoSEQ multiplex PCR was the method, and the copy in TCRdb shows in-frame clones only, minus some. This sample yields almost 350,000 clones, of which 8% are seen a single time; under 0.5% belongs to the top ten. The receptor's source is a young woman in good health. The gene calls are TRBV13 and TRBJ2-3; 10 bases map to TRBD1. Source material: central memory CD4+ T cells from blood. The CDR3 is CASSYRQGAGTDTQYF. As DNA, the CDR3 is TGTGCCAGCAGCTACCGACAGGGGGCTGGCACAGATACGCAGTATTTT.